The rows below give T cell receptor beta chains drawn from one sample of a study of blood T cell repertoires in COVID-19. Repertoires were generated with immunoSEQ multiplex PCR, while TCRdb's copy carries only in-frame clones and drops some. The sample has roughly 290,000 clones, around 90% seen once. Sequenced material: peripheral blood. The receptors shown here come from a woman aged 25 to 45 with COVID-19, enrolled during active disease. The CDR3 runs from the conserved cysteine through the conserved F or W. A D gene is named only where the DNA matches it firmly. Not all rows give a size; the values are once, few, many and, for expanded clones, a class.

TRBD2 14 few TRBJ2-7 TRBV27 CASSNSGSEYEQYF TGTGCCAGCAGTAATAGCGGGAGCGAATACGAGCAGTACTTC
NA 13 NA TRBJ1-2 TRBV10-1 CASSESGGYGYTF TGCGCCAGCAGTGAGTCAGGGGGCTATGGCTACACCTTC
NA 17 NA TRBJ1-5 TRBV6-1 CASSAVTSEVTNQPQHF TGTGCCAGCAGTGCAGTGACTTCAGAGGTGACGAATCAGCCCCAGCATTTT
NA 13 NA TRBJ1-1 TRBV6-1 CASSEKVDTEAFF TGTGCCAGCAGTGAGAAAGTAGACACTGAAGCTTTCTTT
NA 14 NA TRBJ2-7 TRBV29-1 CSVEEAMGAGEQYF TGCAGCGTTGAAGAGGCGATGGGGGCTGGCGAGCAGTACTTC
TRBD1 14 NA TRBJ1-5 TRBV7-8 CASRMGGGGQPQHF TGTGCCAGCAGAATGGGAGGAGGGGGCCAGCCCCAGCATTTT
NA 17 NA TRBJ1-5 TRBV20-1 CSASPRVGGYSNQPQHF TGCAGTGCTAGTCCCAGGGTGGGGGGTTATAGCAATCAGCCCCAGCATTTT
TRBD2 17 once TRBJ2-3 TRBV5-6 CASRIAGGPPRTDTQYF TGTGCCAGCAGAATAGCGGGAGGGCCTCCCCGCACAGATACGCAGTATTTT
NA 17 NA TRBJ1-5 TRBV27 CASSLSFEGLGNQPQHF TGTGCCAGCAGTTTATCGTTTGAGGGTTTGGGCAATCAGCCCCAGCATTTT
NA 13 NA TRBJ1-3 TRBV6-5 CASSLGFGNTIYF TGTGCCAGCAGTCTAGGATTTGGAAACACCATATATTTT
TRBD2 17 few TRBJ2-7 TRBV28 CASSLRTSGRAFYEQYF TGTGCCAGCAGTTTAAGGACTAGCGGGAGGGCTTTCTACGAGCAGTACTTC
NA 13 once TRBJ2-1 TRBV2 CASSGSSYNEQFF TGTGCCAGCTCTGGGAGTTCCTACAATGAGCAGTTCTTC
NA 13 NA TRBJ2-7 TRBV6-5 CASRGGSSYEQYF TGTGCCAGCAGGGGGGGTAGCTCCTACGAGCAGTACTTC
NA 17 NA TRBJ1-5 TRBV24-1 CATSDAVGFPGQQPQHF TGTGCCACCAGTGACGCCGTTGGTTTCCCCGGACAACAGCCCCAGCATTTT
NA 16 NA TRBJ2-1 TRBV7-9 CASSLAVRSSYNEQFF TGTGCCAGCAGCTTAGCGGTGCGGAGCTCCTACAATGAGCAGTTCTTC
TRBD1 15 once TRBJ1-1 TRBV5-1 CASRDRVGENTEAFF TGCGCCAGCAGGGACAGGGTAGGGGAGAACACTGAAGCTTTCTTT
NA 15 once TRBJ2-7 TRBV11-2 CASSLDRMASGEQYF TGTGCCAGCAGCTTAGATCGAATGGCCAGTGGCGAGCAGTACTTC
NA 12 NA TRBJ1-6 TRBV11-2 CASSFHSGDLHF TGTGCCAGCAGCTTTCACTCCGGAGACCTCCACTTT
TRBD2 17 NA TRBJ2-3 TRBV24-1 CATSDLSPGRGTDTQYF TGTGCCACCAGTGATTTGTCCCCGGGGAGGGGCACAGATACGCAGTATTTT
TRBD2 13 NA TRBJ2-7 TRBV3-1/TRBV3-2 CASSREGGNEQYF TGTGCCAGCAGTCGGGAGGGTGGCAACGAGCAGTACTTC
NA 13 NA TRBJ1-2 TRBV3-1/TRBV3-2 CASSPSRGGGYTF TGTGCCAGCAGCCCGAGCAGGGGTGGAGGCTACACCTTC
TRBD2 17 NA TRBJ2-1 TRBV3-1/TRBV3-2 CASSQDPSGSGYNEQFF TGTGCCAGCAGCCAAGATCCTAGCGGGAGTGGGTACAATGAGCAGTTCTTC
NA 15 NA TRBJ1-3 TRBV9 CASSSGGISGNTIYF TGTGCCAGCAGCTCCGGGGGAATCTCTGGAAACACCATATATTTT
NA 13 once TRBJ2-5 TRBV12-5 CASGLGVPGTQYF TGTGCTAGTGGTTTGGGGGTACCGGGAACCCAGTACTTC
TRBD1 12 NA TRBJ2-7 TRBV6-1 CASSDRGYEQYF TGTGCCAGCAGTGACAGGGGGTACGAGCAGTACTTC
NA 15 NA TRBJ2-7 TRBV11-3 CASSLDSNGDYEQYF TGTGCCAGCAGCTTAGATAGTAACGGAGATTACGAGCAGTACTTC
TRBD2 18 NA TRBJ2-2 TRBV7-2 CASSLRLAGDRGTGELFF TGTGCCAGCAGCCTAAGACTAGCGGGAGATCGGGGTACCGGGGAGCTGTTTTTT
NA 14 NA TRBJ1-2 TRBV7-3 CASSLQGWEVGYTF TGTGCCAGCAGCTTACAAGGGTGGGAGGTAGGCTACACCTTC
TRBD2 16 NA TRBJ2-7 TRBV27 CASSPRLAGGGGQQYF TGTGCCAGCAGTCCACGACTAGCGGGGGGCGGTGGGCAGCAGTACTTC
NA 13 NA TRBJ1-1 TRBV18 CASSPGVEVRAFF TGTGCCAGCTCACCAGGGGTGGAGGTTCGAGCTTTCTTT
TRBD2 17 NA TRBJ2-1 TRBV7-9 CASSLPLLAGGPGEQFF TGTGCCAGCAGCTTACCCTTACTAGCGGGAGGGCCTGGTGAGCAGTTCTTC
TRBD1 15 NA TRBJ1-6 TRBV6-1 CASSEVGQGGSPLHF TGTGCCAGCAGTGAAGTAGGACAGGGAGGGTCACCCCTCCACTTT
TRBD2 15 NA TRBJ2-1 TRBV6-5 CASSRSSGTYNEQFF TGTGCCAGCAGTAGATCTAGCGGTACCTACAATGAGCAGTTCTTC
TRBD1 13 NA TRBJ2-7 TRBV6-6 CASSYDRVDEQYF TGTGCCAGCAGTTACGACAGGGTGGACGAGCAGTACTTC
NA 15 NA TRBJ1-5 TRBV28 CASSPPGPGNQPQHF TGTGCCAGCAGTCCCCCGGGCCCAGGGAATCAGCCCCAGCATTTT
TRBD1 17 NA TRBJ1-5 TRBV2 CASSLGTGGFSNQPQHF TGTGCCAGCAGTTTGGGGACAGGGGGATTTAGCAATCAGCCCCAGCATTTT
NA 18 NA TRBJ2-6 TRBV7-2 CASSLAVGRASGANVLTF TGTGCCAGCAGCTTAGCGGTTGGCAGGGCCTCTGGGGCCAACGTCCTGACTTTC
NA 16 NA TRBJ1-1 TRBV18 CASSPEGLPMNTEAFF TGTGCCAGCTCACCCGAGGGACTGCCCATGAACACTGAAGCTTTCTTT
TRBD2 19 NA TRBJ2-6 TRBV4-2 CASSRPPGLADSGANVLTF TGTGCCAGCAGCCGACCACCGGGACTAGCGGACTCTGGGGCCAACGTCCTGACTTTC
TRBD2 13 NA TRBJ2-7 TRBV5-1 CASSQGGYYEQYF TGCGCCAGCAGCCAGGGAGGGTACTACGAGCAGTACTTC
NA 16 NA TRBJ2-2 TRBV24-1 CATSLQGSANTGELFF TGTGCCACCAGTCTACAGGGTTCCGCGAACACCGGGGAGCTGTTTTTT